This TCR beta chain was sequenced for a study of blood T cell repertoires in COVID-19. Study-level background: The cDNA or gDNA used as material had been derived from T cells, B-cell-depleted T cells, or PBMCs.

Original methodology: The authors estimated nucleated cell counts from reference gene primer amplification. Profiling relied on immunoSEQ multiplex PCR, and the TCRdb table lists in-frame clones only, not all of them. D and trimming were read from the DNA, whereas the V and J calls and clone size are those reported in that table. This sample has around 150,000 clones, with roughly 90% found just once. Sequences were obtained from peripheral blood. The sequence was obtained from a man aged 55 to 70 with active or convalescent COVID-19.

The CDR3 loop is CASSRAGDRVSYEQYF. The CDR3 DNA reads TGTGCCAGCAGCAGGGCAGGTGACAGGGTCTCCTACGAGCAGTACTTC. The rearrangement joins TRBV5-5 to TRBJ2-7, with TRBD1 matching 7 bases. There are 16 residues in the CDR3. The junction had 10 bases not matched to a gene; V was cut back by 4 bases and J by 0 bases. Germline-derived CDR1 and CDR2 are SGHKS and YYEKEE (reference sequence).